The 20 T cell receptor beta chains below were found in one sample sequenced in a study of OX40 agonist ivuxolimab in advanced cancers. The library was generated by the immunoSEQ multiplex PCR assay. What TCRdb holds here is the immuneACCESS table cut down to in-frame rearrangements. Part of the clones is not present; checked against another copy, under half of the missing clones reflect an unresolved V gene, and the others are unexplained. The table for this sample lists 96,000 or so clones; around 91% of them were counted only once. About 1.5% of the sample belongs to the ten largest clones. Sequences were derived from CD4+ or CD8+ T cells sorted from blood, sampled in a trial of the OX40 agonist ivuxolimab. Receptors originate from an adult with an advanced solid tumor such as melanoma, head and neck, liver or kidney cancer.

The gene calls are TRBV7-8 and TRBJ2-2; 7 positions agree with TRBD2. The CDR3 length is 15 residues. Per germline, CDR1 SGHVS and CDR2 FQNEAQ. V lost 3 bases and J lost 3; bases outside the gene matches: 4. This CDR3 is CASSFSGPYTGELFF. As DNA, the CDR3 is TGTGCCAGCAGCTTTAGCGGGCCGTACACCGGGGAGCTGTTTTTT.

The V and J genes are TRBV6-1 and TRBJ2-1, with no clear D. The CDR3 contains 11 residues. Germline assignment: CDR1 MNHNS and CDR2 SASEGT. CDR3 bases: TGTGCGTTGTTAGCCTACAATGAGCAGTTCTTC. It specifies CALLAYNEQFF.

The chain is built from TRBV5-1 and TRBJ2-2, with D perhaps matching TRBD1 (5 bases). V lost 4 bases and J 8 bases, leaving 15 bases between the germline ends. This CDR3 comprises 14 residues. Germline values: CDR1 SGHRS, CDR2 YFSETQ. The CDR3 region is CASSQQVPRGELFF. The CDR3 nucleotides are TGCGCCAGCAGCCAACAGGTCCCCCGGGGGGAGCTGTTTTTT.

This chain links TRBV7-9 with TRBJ1-4; D call uncertain. The CDR3 runs to 15 residues. V was clipped by 1 base and J by 4 bases, with 10 bases between them. The germline V gene encodes CDR1 SEHNR and CDR2 FQNEAQ (reference sequence). The CDR3 region is CASSLGADYNEKLFF. As DNA, the CDR3 is TGTGCCAGCAGCTTAGGGGCGGACTATAATGAAAAACTGTTTTTT.

V usage is TRBV4-1 and J usage is TRBJ2-7, with 8 bases identical to TRBD2. Per the germline V gene, CDR1 is MGHRA and CDR2 is YSYEKL. V lost 0 bases, J lost 7 bases, and 11 bases stayed unmatched. The CDR3 totals 16 residues. CDR3 coding DNA: TGCGCCAGCAGCCAAGATCGGGGACTAGATCTTGGGGAGCAGTACTTC. Translated, it gives CASSQDRGLDLGEQYF.

This chain connects TRBV29-1 to TRBJ2-3; D ambiguous. Germline V gene sequence: CDR1 SQVTM, CDR2 ANQGSEA. V lost 1 base to trimming and J lost 3 bases, with 11 bases between them. The CDR3 loop spans 14 amino acids. The CDR3 nucleotides are TGCAGCGTTGAAGTAGATGGGATAACAGATACGCAGTATTTT. This gives the protein CSVEVDGITDTQYF.

The genes are TRBV5-1 and TRBJ2-1, with 15 bases lining up with TRBD2. The CDR3 totals 18 residues. Germline V CDR1 and CDR2: SGHRS, YFSETQ. V lost 3 bases and J lost 2; bases outside the gene matches: 6. The CDR3 is CASSSGLAGGPAYNEQFF. The CDR3 DNA reads TGCGCCAGCAGCTCGGGACTAGCGGGAGGCCCGGCCTACAATGAGCAGTTCTTC.

The CDR3 nucleotides read TGTGCCAGCAGTTCGAGCGTTTCTGGAAACACCATATATTTT. Its translation is CASSSSVSGNTIYF. The J gene is TRBJ1-3, the V gene TRBV28; D is unresolved. V gave up 4 bases and J gave up 1 base, with 8 bases separating them. CDR3 length: 14 residues. Germline CDR1 reads MDHEN; CDR2 reads SYDVKM.

The chain carries TRBV19 and TRBJ2-3; 10 bases line up with TRBD2. V gave up 5 bases and J gave up 5 bases; unmatched junction bases: 13. CDR3 length equals 17 residues. Germline V gene sequence: CDR1 LNHDA, CDR2 SQIVND (reference sequence). Here the CDR3 reads CASSSPYLAGAGDTQYF. DNA of the CDR3: TGTGCCAGTAGTTCTCCATACCTAGCGGGAGCGGGAGATACGCAGTATTTT.

This sequence joins TRBV5-6 and TRBJ1-2; D ambiguous. The V end lost 0 bases, the J end lost 0 bases, and 6 bases lay between the germline ends. The CDR3 covers 14 residues. Germline V gene sequence: CDR1 SGHDT, CDR2 YYEEEE. Here the CDR3 DNA reads TGTGCCAGCAGCTTGGTAGAAACTAACTATGGCTACACCTTC. This sequence encodes CASSLVETNYGYTF.

The rearrangement links TRBV15 to TRBJ1-1; D may be TRBD1 (6 bases). V lost 4 bases, J lost 3 bases, and 15 bases lay in between. The CDR3 extends over 15 amino acids. CDR1 is LNHNV, CDR2 YYDKDF, per germline (reference sequence). CDR3 in amino acids: CATSKPGEADTEAFF. The CDR3 DNA sequence: TGTGCCACCAGCAAACCAGGGGAGGCGGACACTGAAGCTTTCTTT.

The CDR3 DNA is TGTGCCAGCCGATCGACAGGGGTCGGGGCCAACGTCCTGACTTTC. Translating gives CASRSTGVGANVLTF. This chain uses TRBV2 with TRBJ2-6, with 8 bases matching TRBD1. The V gene end was trimmed by 8 bases and the J gene end by 4 bases; junction bases not matched to a gene: 7. CDR3 length equals 15 residues. Germline V gene lookup returns CDR1 SNHLY and CDR2 FYNNEI.

Regarding this clone: Other DNA variants within this sample encode the same CDR3. The chain joins TRBV4-3 to TRBJ1-5; D is uncertain. Trimming left V 0 bases short and J 2 bases short, with 8 bases between. The CDR3 sequence is 15 residues long. Germline loops: CDR1 LGHNA, CDR2 YSLEER. CDR3 region: CASSQDPRGNQPQHF. In DNA form, the CDR3 reads TGCGCCAGCAGCCAAGATCCCAGAGGCAATCAGCCCCAGCATTTT.

The chain combines TRBV5-1 with TRBJ2-3; TRBD2 matches at 11 bases. The trim removed 0 bases at V and 6 bases at J, leaving 12 bases unmatched. CDR3 length: 18 residues. Germline assignment: CDR1 SGHRS and CDR2 YFSETQ. The CDR3 bases are TGCGCCAGCAGCTTGGCTTCCGGGACTAGCGGAGGAGGCGATACGCAGTATTTT. Encoded protein: CASSLASGTSGGGDTQYF.

This clone was observed a few times. The chain combines TRBV29-1 with TRBJ1-1; 7 bases match TRBD1. This CDR3 contains 13 residues. Germline CDR1 reads SQVTM; CDR2 reads ANQGSEA. V was clipped by 4 bases and J by 4 bases; unmatched bases: 6. CDR3 loop: CSVVGQSSTEAFF. CDR3 nucleotide sequence: TGCAGCGTTGTGGGACAGTCCAGCACTGAAGCTTTCTTT.

The chain has TRBV11-3 and TRBJ1-2; D is possibly TRBD1 (5 bases). The germline V gene encodes CDR1 SGHNT and CDR2 YENEEA. The CDR3 is 14 amino acids. Trimming cost V 4 bases and J 6 bases, with 15 bases left between them. In nucleotides, the CDR3 is TGTGCCAGCAGCTCGGACAAGGGGTACCATGGCTACACCTTC. It encodes CASSSDKGYHGYTF. Based on the CDR3 plus reference TRBV11-3 and TRBJ1-2, the full variable domain is EAGVVQSPRYKIIEKKQPVAFWCNPISGHNTLYWYLQNLGQGPELLIRYENEEAVDDSQLPKDRFSAERLKGVDSTLKIQPAELGDSAVYLCASSSDKGYHGYTFGSGTRLTVV.

This clone appeared a single time. V is TRBV5-1 and J is TRBJ2-7, with 8 nucleotides matching TRBD1. J lost 1 base, V lost 7 bases, and 10 bases had no gene match. The length of the CDR3 is 15 residues. CDR1 is SGHRS and CDR2 is YFSETQ in the germline V gene. CDR3 DNA sequence: TGCGCCAGCCGGACCGGGACAGGTCTTTCCTACGAGCAGTACTTC. Amino acid sequence: CASRTGTGLSYEQYF.

The chain couples TRBV27 to TRBJ2-3; either TRBD1 or TRBD2 may supply D (5 bases each). The CDR3 is 16 amino acids. Trimming shortened V by 5 bases and J by 0 bases, and 15 bases separated the two germline ends. Looked up from germline, CDR1 is MNHEY and CDR2 is SMNVEV (reference sequence). For the CDR3, the DNA is TGTGCCAGCAGTACCAACCGGGACGTTAGCACAGATACGCAGTATTTT. It translates to CASSTNRDVSTDTQYF.

To note about this clone: One end of the junction fails to match germline, which may point to a read error. V gene TRBV7-2 combines with J gene TRBJ2-1; D is possibly TRBD1 (6 bases). This CDR3 spans 15 amino acids. From germline, CDR1 is SGHTA and CDR2 FQGNSA. For the CDR3, the DNA is TGTGCCAGCAGTTTAGGGGGACGGATCTACAATGAGCAGTTCTTC. This sequence encodes CASSLGGRIYNEQFF.

This chain connects TRBV18 to TRBJ2-6, with 9 bases aligning to TRBD1. Losses at the gene ends were 3 bases for V and 0 bases for J; bases not matched to a gene: 3. CDR1 and CDR2 (germline): KGHSH, LQKENI. There are 17 residues in the CDR3. CDR3 in amino acids: CASSPGTGISGANVLTF. For the CDR3, the DNA is TGTGCCAGCTCACCTGGGACAGGGATCTCTGGGGCCAACGTCCTGACTTTC.